This T cell receptor (beta chain) was obtained from a study of cytomegalovirus exposure and HLA in healthy donors. The PCR had 60 Vbeta and 13 Jbeta primers. Some clones are missing from TCRdb's copy, which holds only in-frame ones; the method was immunoSEQ multiplex PCR. Of 46,000 or so clones detected, about 60% appear once; the ten largest clones hold around 12%. The germline gives CDR1 SGHTA, CDR2 FQGNSA. V lost 3 bases, J lost 0 bases, and 0 bases stayed unmatched. CDR3 length: 14 residues. Study results and limitations: Presence/absence analysis assumed near-uniform sequencing depth across donors. The authors reported that TCR beta sequences could predict HLA-A and HLA-B alleles. These predictions were accurate for most subjects in the first cohort. CMV antigen specificity was confirmed in vitro for a few CMV-associated chains.

This clone was observed once. Its cognate antigen is unknown. This clonotype was obtained from a man aged 55 to 70 in good health and CMV-seropositive. The sequenced sample was PBMCs. The chain uses TRBV7-2 and TRBJ2-5; 8 bases are shared with TRBD2. DNA for the CDR3: TGTGCCAGCAGCTTTAGCGGGGACCAAGAGACCCAGTACTTC. Its translation is CASSFSGDQETQYF.